This TCR beta chain was obtained from a study of blood T cell repertoires in COVID-19. In the study overall: Both acute and convalescent COVID-19 samples were obtained from the United States, Italy and Spain. Nucleic acid was either cDNA or gDNA, and it came from T cells, B-cell-depleted T cells, or PBMCs.

This CDR3 region has 15 residues. Germline V lookup: CDR1 GTSNPN, CDR2 SVGIG (reference sequence). Trimming stripped 2 bases from V and 8 bases from J, with 16 bases between. Source study methods: Counts of nucleated cells, estimated from reference gene primer amplification, were obtained. Data came from immunoSEQ multiplex PCR; TCRdb stores just in-frame clones and leaves some out. That table supplies the V and J calls and clone size; D and trimming were determined from the DNA. Seen here are under 55,000 clones, 65% to 90% observed once, and the top ten hold 25% to 30%. The V gene is TRBV30, the J gene TRBJ1-6; tentative D call: TRBD1 (5 bases). Material for sequencing was peripheral blood. The clonotype was recovered from a human donor in a cohort sampled during active COVID-19. The CDR3 region is CAWSLGGAGDSPLHF. CDR3 DNA sequence: TGTGCCTGGAGTCTAGGAGGGGCCGGAGATTCACCCCTCCACTTT.